Sequencing of this T cell receptor beta chain was carried out in a study of cytomegalovirus exposure and HLA in healthy donors. As for the study in general: The approximately 720 first-cohort repertoires and the roughly 120 validation repertoires shared the same platform, a later analysis reported.

Note on this clone: Its antigen is as yet unknown.

This CDR3 is 15 amino acids long. Looked up from germline, CDR1 is SGDLS and CDR2 is YYNGEE. V was cut by 4 bases and J by 1 base, with 11 bases left in between. Study-wide findings and caveats: Most TCR sequences were rare, but some public TCRs occurred in many donors. Confirmation was obtained in vitro that three CMV-associated chains are specific for CMV antigens.

Libraries were prepared by immunoSEQ multiplex PCR; TCRdb keeps only in-frame clonotypes and omits some of them. The sample contains fewer than 95,000 clones, 80% to 85% of which appear only once. The donors were members of the validation cohort, which comprised 120 subjects and was separate from the first cohort of 730 or so subjects. J is TRBJ2-2 and V is TRBV9; D possibly corresponds to TRBD2 (5 bases). This receptor was obtained from a woman aged 18-29 years in good health and CMV-seropositive. The sample taken for sequencing was PBMCs. DNA of the CDR3: TGTGCCAGCAGCCCTAGTGGAGGGAACACCGGGGAGCTGTTTTTT. It translates to CASSPSGGNTGELFF.